These 24 T cell receptor beta chains share one sample of origin, sequenced in a study of CD4 T cells in relation to SARS-CoV-2 and coronaviruses. The unexposed donors gave CD4+ T cells in about 2011-2018, prior to COVID-19. Isolation of CD4+ T cells took place after less than 13 days in culture. The antigens for these receptors are not known. The data were produced by immunoSEQ multiplex PCR, yet TCRdb's version contains in-frame clones alone and is incomplete. In the table there are 20,000 to 30,000 clones, over 60% of which are singletons. The sequencing input was CD4+ T cells from PBMCs, cultured in vitro. Receptors were obtained from a human donor in good health.

The chain couples TRBV5-5 to TRBJ1-5, with D maybe TRBD1 (6 bases). CDR1 SGHKS and CDR2 YYEKEE come from the germline V gene (reference sequence). This CDR3 has 14 amino acids. Trimming took 8 bases from V and 3 from J, leaving 15 bases between them. CDR3 nucleotides: TGTGCCAGATATTACAGGGTTATCAATCAGCCCCAGCATTTT. Protein sequence: CARYYRVINQPQHF.

The chain uses TRBV5-6 and TRBJ2-3; D is possibly TRBD1 (6 bases). Trimming pared 5 bases from V and 6 bases from J, leaving 16 bases between. The CDR3 consists of 14 residues. CDR1 SGHDT and CDR2 YYEEEE come from the germline V gene. CDR3 region: CASRSQGTGDTQYF. CDR3 bases: TGTGCCAGCAGGTCTCAGGGGACGGGGGATACGCAGTATTTT.

V gene TRBV3-1 (or the pseudogene TRBV3-2) combines with J gene TRBJ2-3; 9 bases are a match to TRBD2. From germline, CDR1 is LGHDT and CDR2 YNNKEL (reference sequence). The CDR3 spans 17 residues. Unmatched junction bases numbered 10, after V lost 4 bases and J lost 2 bases. The DNA of the CDR3 is TGTGCCAGCAGCCGGGAGATTCTAGCGGGGATCACAGATACGCAGTATTTT. Encoded protein: CASSREILAGITDTQYF.

This sequence joins TRBV29-1 and TRBJ2-2; D gene unclear. The CDR3 contains 13 residues. From germline, CDR1 is SQVTM and CDR2 ANQGSEA. Trimming removed 3 bases at V and 1 base at J, with 6 bases between. CDR3 amino acids: CSVDQRNTGELFF. For the CDR3, the DNA is TGCAGCGTTGACCAGAGGAACACCGGGGAGCTGTTTTTT.

The J gene is TRBJ2-2, the V gene TRBV18, with TRBD2 matching 14 bases. CDR3 length: 20 amino acids. The trim removed 3 bases at V and 1 base at J, leaving 10 bases unmatched. Germline loops: CDR1 KGHSH, CDR2 LQKENI. CDR3 region: CASSPKPGLAGARNTGELFF. CDR3 bases: TGTGCCAGCTCACCTAAACCGGGACTAGCGGGAGCCAGGAACACCGGGGAGCTGTTTTTT.

This chain uses TRBV7-2 with TRBJ2-1, with TRBD2 matching 8 bases. CDR1 is SGHTA and CDR2 is FQGNSA in the germline V gene. The ends lost 1 base at V and 5 bases at J; junction bases unmatched: 4. The CDR3 is made up of 15 amino acids. The CDR3 protein is CASSLVGGRNNEQFF. CDR3 nucleotide sequence: TGTGCCAGCAGCTTAGTTGGCGGGAGGAACAATGAGCAGTTCTTC.

The J gene is TRBJ1-2, the V gene TRBV6-4; D perhaps matches TRBD1 (6 bases). Germline-derived CDR1 and CDR2 are MRHNA and SNTAGT. V dropped 2 bases and J dropped 7 bases, with 14 bases sitting between them. CDR3 length: 14 residues. The CDR3 loop is CASSDQTGSSGYTF. The DNA of the CDR3 is TGTGCCAGCAGTGACCAAACAGGGAGCAGTGGCTACACCTTC.

The chain recombines TRBV6-5 with TRBJ1-2; TRBD1 might be the D (5 bases). The germline gives CDR1 MNHEY, CDR2 SVGAGI. The CDR3 is 13 residues long. The V end lost 0 bases, the J end lost 6 bases, and 8 bases lay between the germline ends. DNA of the CDR3: TGTGCCAGCAGTTACTCCCGGGGGAATGGCTACACCTTC. Its translation: CASSYSRGNGYTF.

The rearrangement uses TRBV6-2 or TRBV6-3 and TRBJ2-1; D might be TRBD2 (5 bases). Trimming took 6 bases from V and 1 from J, leaving 13 bases between them. Germline lookup yields CDR1 MNHEY and CDR2 SVGEGT. The CDR3 loop spans 15 amino acids. CDR3 sequence: CASSSDFTSYNEQFF. In DNA form, the CDR3 reads TGTGCCAGCAGCTCGGACTTCACATCCTACAATGAGCAGTTCTTC.

V is TRBV6-6 and J is TRBJ1-1; TRBD1 matches 8 bases. The V gene's germline CDR1 is MNHNY and CDR2 SVGAGI (reference sequence). The CDR3 is 15 amino acids. J gave up 3 bases and V 5 bases, and 8 bases lay outside the gene matches. CDR3 sequence (DNA): TGTGCCAGCAGTACTACAGGGGGGTCTTACACTGAAGCTTTCTTT. It is translated as CASSTTGGSYTEAFF.

In its sample, this clone ranks as large. Compared with germline, one end of the junction differs, possibly owing to a read error. The chain recombines TRBV6-7 with TRBJ1-1; TRBD1 matches at 9 bases. TRBV6-7 has ORF status, its function being uncertain. There are 15 residues in the CDR3. CDR3 residues: CASSSTGTGCPDAFF. CDR3 nucleotides: TGTGCCAGCAGTTCGACGGGGACAGGGTGCCCTGATGCTTTCTTT.

The rearrangement links TRBV2 to TRBJ1-2; TRBD1 aligns across 8 bases. This CDR3 has 12 residues. Per the germline V gene, CDR1 is SNHLY and CDR2 is FYNNEI. The V segment lost 6 bases and the J segment 11 bases; nucleotides outside the gene matches: 8. The DNA for the CDR3 is TGTGCCAGCAGGTCGGACAGGGTGCGATACACCTTC. It codes for CASRSDRVRYTF.

The V and J genes are TRBV2 and TRBJ1-5; D is perhaps TRBD1 (6 bases). The CDR3 consists of 15 residues. The germline V gene encodes CDR1 SNHLY and CDR2 FYNNEI. V was cut by 6 bases and J by 3 bases, with 15 bases left in between. The CDR3 region has the DNA TGTGCCAGCAGAGGGGGACTCCTAATCAATCAGCCCCAGCATTTT. As protein: CASRGGLLINQPQHF.

The chain has TRBV5-1 and TRBJ2-3; D uncertain. V was clipped by 0 bases and J by 2 bases, with 10 bases between them. This CDR3 has 15 residues. Germline CDR1 reads SGHRS; CDR2 reads YFSETQ. CDR3 sequence reads: CASSLVGRTTDTQYF. The CDR3 DNA follows: TGCGCCAGCAGCTTGGTAGGGCGGACCACAGATACGCAGTATTTT.

This clone was seen a handful of times. This chain connects TRBV5-6 to TRBJ1-2, with D hard to call. Germline CDR1 and CDR2: SGHDT and YYEEEE. V was cut by 1 base and J by 8 bases, with 15 bases left in between. The CDR3 covers 14 residues. CDR3 loop: CASSLLGGSMGYTF. CDR3 nucleotide sequence: TGTGCCAGCAGCTTGTTAGGTGGGAGTATGGGCTACACCTTC. The full variable domain, rest sourced from reference TRBV5-6 and TRBJ1-2, is DAGVTQSPTHLIKTRGQQVTLRCSPKSGHDTVSWYQQALGQGPQFIFQYYEEEERQRGNFPDRFSGHQFPNYSSELNVNALLLGDSALYLCASSLLGGSMGYTFGSGTRLTVV.

The chain combines TRBV5-1 with TRBJ2-3; 7 bases map to TRBD1. CDR3 length: 15 amino acids. Germline-derived CDR1 and CDR2 are SGHRS and YFSETQ. V lost 5 bases, J lost 2 bases, and 8 bases stayed unmatched. The chain's CDR3 is CASSSGTVFTDTQYF. DNA for the CDR3: TGCGCCAGCAGTTCCGGGACAGTATTCACAGATACGCAGTATTTT.

The genes are TRBV2 and TRBJ1-5, with 7 bases that match TRBD1. The CDR3 length is 18 residues. The V gene's germline CDR1 is SNHLY and CDR2 FYNNEI. Trimming at V came to 6 bases and at J to 0 bases, leaving 14 bases not matched to a gene. The CDR3 DNA reads TGTGCCAGCAGCGACTCTTTCACAGGGGACTATAGCAATCAGCCCCAGCATTTT. This codes for CASSDSFTGDYSNQPQHF.

The chain is built from TRBV5-4 and TRBJ2-1, with D possibly TRBD2 on 5 matching bases. The V end was cut by 1 base, the J end by 10 bases, with 12 bases between. CDR3 length equals 13 residues. The germline V gene encodes CDR1 SGHNT and CDR2 YYREEE (reference sequence). CDR3 sequence: CASSLPSWREQFF. The DNA of the CDR3 is TGTGCCAGCAGCTTGCCTAGTTGGAGGGAGCAGTTCTTC.

In this sample, this clone turned up a few times. This rearrangement joins TRBV19 to TRBJ2-4, with D uncertain. V shed 4 bases and J shed 5 bases, with 15 bases lying between them. The CDR3 length is 15 residues. CDR1 LNHDA and CDR2 SQIVND come from the germline V gene (reference sequence). For the CDR3, the DNA is TGTGCCAGTAGTAGGGTCAGCGCAGGAGAAAACATTCAGTACTTC. Translated, it gives CASSRVSAGENIQYF.

This clone is a singleton in its sample. V usage is TRBV2 and J usage is TRBJ1-1, with D possibly TRBD1 on 5 matching bases. There are 13 residues in the CDR3. The germline V gene encodes CDR1 SNHLY and CDR2 FYNNEI. Trimming shortened V by 6 bases and J by 1 base, and 9 bases separated the two germline ends. CDR3 protein: CASSSQGNTEAFF. The CDR3 region has the DNA TGTGCCAGCAGCTCCCAGGGGAACACTGAAGCTTTCTTT.

The rearrangement uses TRBV7-9 and TRBJ1-4; 7 nucleotides align to TRBD1. Germline CDR1 and CDR2: SEHNR and FQNEAQ (reference sequence). The CDR3 is made up of 15 amino acids. V lost 5 bases, J lost 8 bases, and 11 bases stayed unmatched. The CDR3 here is CASSHSRQGPEKLFF. The CDR3 DNA reads TGTGCCAGCAGCCATAGTCGACAGGGACCGGAAAAACTGTTTTTT.

This chain joins TRBV7-9 and TRBJ2-6; D may be TRBD1 or TRBD2 (5 bases each). Germline-derived CDR1 and CDR2 are SEHNR and FQNEAQ (reference sequence). Trimming removed 5 bases at V and 0 bases at J, with 14 bases between. CDR3 size: 17 residues. In nucleotides, the CDR3 is TGTGCCAGCAGCGCACGGGGCCGTTCCTCTGGGGCCAACGTCCTGACTTTC. Protein sequence: CASSARGRSSGANVLTF.

J is TRBJ1-5 and V is TRBV2; tentative D call: TRBD1 (6 bases). Germline V lookup: CDR1 SNHLY, CDR2 FYNNEI. V lost 8 bases and J lost 6, with 17 bases in between. This CDR3 has 14 residues. CDR3: CASGAGGEVQPQHF. The CDR3 DNA reads TGTGCCAGCGGGGCGGGGGGCGAGGTTCAGCCCCAGCATTTT.

This sequence joins TRBV11-3 and TRBJ2-1; D gene ambiguous. V lost 0 bases and J lost 4, with 4 bases in between. The germline V gene encodes CDR1 SGHNT and CDR2 YENEEA. The CDR3 covers 13 residues. The CDR3 bases are TGTGCCAGCAGCTTAGAGGGTTACAATGAGCAGTTCTTC. Its protein product is CASSLEGYNEQFF. Full variable domain (remainder filled in from reference TRBV11-3 and TRBJ2-1): EAGVVQSPRYKIIEKKQPVAFWCNPISGHNTLYWYLQNLGQGPELLIRYENEEAVDDSQLPKDRFSAERLKGVDSTLKIQPAELGDSAVYLCASSLEGYNEQFFGPGTRLTVL.